Included here is one T cell receptor beta chain sequence, with context. The data were obtained in a study of blood T cell repertoires in COVID-19. The germline V gene encodes CDR1 MNHNS and CDR2 SASEGT. CDR3 length: 16 residues. The V end lost 2 bases, the J end lost 4 bases, and 12 bases lay between the germline ends. The assay was immunoSEQ multiplex PCR, and TCRdb's table has in-frame clones only and misses some. The sample contains about 220,000 clones, 70% to 90% of which appear only once. This receptor was identified in a man aged 50 to 59 who had recovered from COVID-19. The V call is TRBV6-1, the J call TRBJ1-6; perhaps TRBD1 as D (5 bases). Material for sequencing was peripheral blood. The CDR3 spells CASSELGGGYNSPLHF. CDR3 nucleotides: TGTGCCAGCAGTGAATTGGGGGGAGGGTATAATTCACCCCTCCACTTT.